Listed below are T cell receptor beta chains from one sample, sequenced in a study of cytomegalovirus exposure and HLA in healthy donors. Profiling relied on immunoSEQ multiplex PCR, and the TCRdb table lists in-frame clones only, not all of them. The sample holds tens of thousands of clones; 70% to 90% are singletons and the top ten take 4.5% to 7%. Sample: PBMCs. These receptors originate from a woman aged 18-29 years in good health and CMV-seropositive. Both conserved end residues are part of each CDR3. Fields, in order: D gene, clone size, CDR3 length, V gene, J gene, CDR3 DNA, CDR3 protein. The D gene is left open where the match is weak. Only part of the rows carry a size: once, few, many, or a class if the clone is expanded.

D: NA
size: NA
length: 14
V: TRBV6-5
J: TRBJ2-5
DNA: TGTGCCAGCAGTTCTTACAGGGCTCGAGAGACCCAGTACTTC
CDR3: CASSSYRARETQYF

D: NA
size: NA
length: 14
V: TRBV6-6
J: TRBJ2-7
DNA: TGTGCCAGCAGTTGGAGCCCCAGCTCCTACGAGCAGTACTTC
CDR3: CASSWSPSSYEQYF

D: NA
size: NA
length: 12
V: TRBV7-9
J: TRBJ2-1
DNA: TGTGCCAGCACGGGGGGAGGGGGTGAGCAGTTCTTC
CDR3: CASTGGGGEQFF

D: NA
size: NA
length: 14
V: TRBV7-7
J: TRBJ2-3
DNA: TGTGCTAGCAGCTTAGGGGCAGCCACAGATACGCAGTATTTT
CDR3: CASSLGAATDTQYF

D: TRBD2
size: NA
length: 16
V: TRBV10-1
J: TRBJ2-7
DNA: TGCGCCAGCAGTGAGATTGGGCTAGCGGAGAACTACGAGCAGTACTTC
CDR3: CASSEIGLAENYEQYF

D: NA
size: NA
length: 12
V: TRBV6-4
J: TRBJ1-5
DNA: TGTGCCAGCAGTCCAGGGTTTCAGCCCCAGCATTTT
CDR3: CASSPGFQPQHF

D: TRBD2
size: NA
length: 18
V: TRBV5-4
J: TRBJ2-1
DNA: TGTGCCAGCAGCTTGTTTTATATCGGCGGGGGGCCCTACAATGAGCAGTTCTTC
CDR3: CASSLFYIGGGPYNEQFF

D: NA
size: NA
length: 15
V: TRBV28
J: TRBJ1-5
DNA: TGTGCCAGCAGTAAAATGGGTAGCCACAATCAGCCCCAGCATTTT
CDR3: CASSKMGSHNQPQHF

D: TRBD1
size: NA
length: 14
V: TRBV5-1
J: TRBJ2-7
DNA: TGCGCCAGCAGCTCCGGGACAGCCTCCTACGAGCAGTACTTC
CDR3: CASSSGTASYEQYF

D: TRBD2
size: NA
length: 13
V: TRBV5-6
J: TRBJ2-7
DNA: TGTGCCAGCAGCTGGGGGAGGGGCTACGAGCAGTACTTC
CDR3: CASSWGRGYEQYF

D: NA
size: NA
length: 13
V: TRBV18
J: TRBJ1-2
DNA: TGTGCCAGCTCACCACCGGCCCTCTATGGCTACACCTTC
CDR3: CASSPPALYGYTF

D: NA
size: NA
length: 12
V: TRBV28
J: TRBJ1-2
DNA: TGTGCCAGCAGTTTCATGCGGCATGGCTACACCTTC
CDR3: CASSFMRHGYTF

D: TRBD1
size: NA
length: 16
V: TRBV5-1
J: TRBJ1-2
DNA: TGCGCCAGCAGCCGAAACCGACAGGGCAGTAGTTATGGCTACACCTTC
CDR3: CASSRNRQGSSYGYTF

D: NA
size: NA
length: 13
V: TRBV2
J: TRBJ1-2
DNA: TGTGCCGGCGGAACAGGGCCGGGCTATGGCTACACCTTC
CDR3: CAGGTGPGYGYTF

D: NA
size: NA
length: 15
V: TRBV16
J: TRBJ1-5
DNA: TGTGCCAGCAGCCAAGCGGGTATTGGAAATCAGCCCCAGCATTTT
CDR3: CASSQAGIGNQPQHF

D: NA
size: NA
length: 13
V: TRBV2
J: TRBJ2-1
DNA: TGTGCCAGCAGTGCCGAGGGTTACAATGAGCAGTTCTTC
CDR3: CASSAEGYNEQFF

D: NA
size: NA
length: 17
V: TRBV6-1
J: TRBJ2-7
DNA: TGTGCCAGCAGTGAGGGCCCGACAGGGACTAGCTCCTACGAGCAGTACTTC
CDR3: CASSEGPTGTSSYEQYF

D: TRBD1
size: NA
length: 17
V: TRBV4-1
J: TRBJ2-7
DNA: TGCGCCAGCAGCTACTATCCTCCCGGGACAGGGGGTGGCGAGCAGTACTTC
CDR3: CASSYYPPGTGGGEQYF

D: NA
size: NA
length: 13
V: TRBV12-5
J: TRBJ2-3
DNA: TGTGCTAGTGGTCCAGGGCGTCCAGATACGCAGTATTTT
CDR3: CASGPGRPDTQYF

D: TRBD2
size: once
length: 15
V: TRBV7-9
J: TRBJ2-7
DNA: TGTGCCAGCAGCCACCACGCATCATTAGCGGGGGGCCTCTCCTTC
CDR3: CASSHHASLAGGLSF

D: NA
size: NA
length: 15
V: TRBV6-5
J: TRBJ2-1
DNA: TGTGCCAGCAGCCCAATGGGACAACTTTACAATGAGCAGTTCTTC
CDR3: CASSPMGQLYNEQFF

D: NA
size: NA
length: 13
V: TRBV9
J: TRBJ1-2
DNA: TGTGCCAGCAGCGTAGGTGGCGGCCGTGGCTACACCTTC
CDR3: CASSVGGGRGYTF

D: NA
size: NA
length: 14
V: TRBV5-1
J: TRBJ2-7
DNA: TGCGCCAGCAGCGCCTACGGGGGAACCTACGAGCAGTACTTC
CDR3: CASSAYGGTYEQYF

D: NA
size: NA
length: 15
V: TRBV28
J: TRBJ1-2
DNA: TGTGCCAGCAGTCCTGGGACCGCGGGATACTATGGCTACACCTTC
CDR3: CASSPGTAGYYGYTF

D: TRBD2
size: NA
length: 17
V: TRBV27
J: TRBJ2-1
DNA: TGTGCCAGCAGTTTAATCCACATAGCGGGGGGGCCTGGAGAGCAGTTCTTC
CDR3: CASSLIHIAGGPGEQFF

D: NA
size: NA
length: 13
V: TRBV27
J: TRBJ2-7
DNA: TGTGCCAGCAGTTTAGACACTGCCTACGAGCAGTACTTC
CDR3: CASSLDTAYEQYF

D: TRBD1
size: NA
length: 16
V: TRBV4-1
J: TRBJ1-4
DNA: TGCGCCAGCAGCCCGGGACAGGGGCCGCTTGTGGAAAAACTGTTTTTT
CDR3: CASSPGQGPLVEKLFF

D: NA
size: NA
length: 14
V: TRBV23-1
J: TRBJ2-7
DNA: TGCGCCAGCAAAACGGGGGACAGTAAGTGCGAGCAGTACTTC
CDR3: CASKTGDSKCEQYF

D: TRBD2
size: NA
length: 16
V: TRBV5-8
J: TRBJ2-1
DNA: TGTGCCAGCAGCTTGGGCAGCGGGAGGCAATACAATGAGCAGTTCTTC
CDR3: CASSLGSGRQYNEQFF

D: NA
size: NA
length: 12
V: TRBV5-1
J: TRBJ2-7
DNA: TGCGCCAGCAGCTTGGAATCTCACGAGCAGTACTTC
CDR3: CASSLESHEQYF

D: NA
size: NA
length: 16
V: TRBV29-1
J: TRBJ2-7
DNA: TGCAGCGTTATAGGACAGCGTGATCTGAGCTCCTACGAGCAGTACTTC
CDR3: CSVIGQRDLSSYEQYF

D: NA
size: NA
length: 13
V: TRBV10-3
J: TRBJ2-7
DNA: TGTGCCATCGAGAAACAGGGATTCCACGAGCAGTACTTC
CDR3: CAIEKQGFHEQYF

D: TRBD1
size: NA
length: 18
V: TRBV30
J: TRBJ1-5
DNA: TGTGCCTGGAGAAAGGGACAGGGGCGGTTGAAAAATAATCAGCCCCAGCATTTT
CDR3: CAWRKGQGRLKNNQPQHF

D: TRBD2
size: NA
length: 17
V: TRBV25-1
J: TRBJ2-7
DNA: TGTGCCAGCAGTGGTTCTAGCGGGGGCCCCATCGGGTACGAGCAGTACTTC
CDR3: CASSGSSGGPIGYEQYF

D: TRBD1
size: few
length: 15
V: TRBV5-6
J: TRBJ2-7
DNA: TGTGCCAGCAGTTGGGACAGGGGGCAAGGGGTCGAGCAGTACTTC
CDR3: CASSWDRGQGVEQYF

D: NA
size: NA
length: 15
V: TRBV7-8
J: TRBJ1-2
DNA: TGTGCCAGCAGCTCCGCAGGAACAGTTAACTATGGCTACACCTTC
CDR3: CASSSAGTVNYGYTF

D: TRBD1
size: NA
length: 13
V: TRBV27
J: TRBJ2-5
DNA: TGTGCCAGCAGCCCAGGGGGCTGGGAGACCCAGTACTTC
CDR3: CASSPGGWETQYF